This TCR beta chain was recovered during a study of cytomegalovirus exposure and HLA in healthy donors. Study results and limitations: Sequencing probably produced one cluster of sequence variants that were highly shared. There were some public TCRs occurring in many donors, but most TCR sequences were rare. As a later analysis showed, a missense DCLRE1C variant was linked to trimming of TCR beta V- and J-genes.

This clone turned up a few times. What it binds is not known. PCR used 60 Vbeta primers and 13 Jbeta primers. Generated by immunoSEQ multiplex PCR, the TCRdb table keeps only in-frame clones and is missing some. The sample includes 140,000 or so clones, 75% to 90% of them seen just once. Germline CDR1 MGHDK, CDR2 SYGVNS. This CDR3 region has 14 residues. Trimming stripped 2 bases from V and 4 bases from J, with 11 bases between. Sequencing was carried out using PBMCs. This chain connects TRBV25-1 to TRBJ1-1, with D unresolved. This clonotype was obtained from a man aged 40-49 years in good health and CMV-seronegative. The CDR3 reads CASSEPGGSTEAFF. CDR3 in DNA: TGTGCCAGCAGTGAACCAGGAGGGAGCACTGAAGCTTTCTTT.